The clone carrying this T cell receptor beta chain has a count of ten or more. This entry comes from a study of T cells in Graves' hyperthyroidism and ophthalmopathy. RNA transcripts yielded amplified TCR beta CDR3 regions. TCR CDR3 underwent first-round RT-PCR with the HTBI primer set. TCRdb re-called the multiplex PCR reads through MiXCR, storing one row per CDR3 protein. The sample lists around 520,000 distinct CDR3 sequences, roughly 15% seen once, with roughly 14% in the top ten. Sample: blood. The source of this sequence is a woman in her thirties or forties with Graves' hyperthyroidism.

This chain's CDR3 is CASSLNGGTGGTEQYF. Written as DNA, the CDR3 is TGCGCCAGCAGCTTGAACGGAGGGACAGGGGGTACCGAGCAGTACTTC. The gene calls are TRBV5-1 and TRBJ2-7, with 11 bases aligning to TRBD1. V lost 1 base and J lost 6; bases outside the gene matches: 9. This CDR3 has 16 amino acids. Germline V lookup: CDR1 SGHRS, CDR2 YFSETQ.